This TCR beta chain was captured by sequencing in a study of prognosis after radiotherapy for stage I lung cancer. The overall study: Under 15 of the patients were found to have newly diagnosed primary stage I lung tumors, and roughly five were living with oligometastatic NSCLC after surgical resection of the primary tumor. Among the patients, four developed distant metastases after radiotherapy at a median of about seven months, and approximately 16 showed no significant progression. Study-level findings and limits: The authors did not determine whether the expanded TCR clones were tumor-specific.

The authors amplified TCR beta CDR3 from genomic DNA using two-round multiplex PCR. First-round PCR employed TRBV- and TRBJ-specific primers for each gene. TCRdb recomputed calls from the multiplex PCR reads with MiXCR, one row per CDR3 protein. The data show roughly 13,000 distinct CDR3 sequences, roughly 50% seen once. At least ten counts were recorded for this clonotype. The target antigen is unknown. Per germline, CDR1 SEHNR and CDR2 FQNEAQ (reference sequence). Trimming at V came to 5 bases and at J to 4 bases, leaving 11 bases not matched to a gene. The CDR3 spans 16 residues. Sequenced material: PBMCs, taken before or after stereotactic body radiation therapy (not recorded which). The chain employs TRBV7-9 and TRBJ2-5; TRBD1 matches at 9 bases. The clonotype comes from a donor aged 50 or older with non-small cell lung cancer. This CDR3 is CASSPGTGRKGETQYF. DNA of the CDR3: TGTGCCAGCAGCCCGGGGACAGGGAGGAAGGGAGAGACCCAGTACTTC.